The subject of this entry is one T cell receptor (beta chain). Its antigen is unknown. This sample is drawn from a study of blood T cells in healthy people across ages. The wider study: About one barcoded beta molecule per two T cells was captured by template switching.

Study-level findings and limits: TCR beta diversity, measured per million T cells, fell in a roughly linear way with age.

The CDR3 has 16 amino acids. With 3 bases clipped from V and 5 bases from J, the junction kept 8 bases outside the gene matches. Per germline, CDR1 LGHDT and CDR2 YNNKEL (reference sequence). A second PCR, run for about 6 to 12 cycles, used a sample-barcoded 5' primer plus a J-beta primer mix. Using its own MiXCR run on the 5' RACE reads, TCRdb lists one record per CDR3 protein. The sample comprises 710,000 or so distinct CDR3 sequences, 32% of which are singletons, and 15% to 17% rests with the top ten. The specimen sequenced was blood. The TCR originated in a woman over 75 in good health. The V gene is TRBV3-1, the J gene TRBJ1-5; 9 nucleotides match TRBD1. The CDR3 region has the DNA TGTGCCAGCAGCCACACAGGGGGCGCGGGGGATCAGCCCCAGCATTTT. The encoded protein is CASSHTGGAGDQPQHF.